This TCR beta chain was documented in a study of T cell responses to AZD1222 COVID-19 vaccine. The V segment lost 5 bases and the J segment 4 bases; nucleotides outside the gene matches: 8. CDR1 SGHAT and CDR2 FQNNGV come from the germline V gene. This CDR3 is 15 amino acids long. Assay used: immunoSEQ multiplex PCR; TCRdb lists only in-frame clones, some missing. Seen here are about 83,000 clones, 75% to 95% observed once, and the top ten hold under 35%. General study results and limits: Elevations in Spike-specific TCR breadth and depth followed administration of two AZD1222 doses. In a largely white British group with more females than males, clonal diversity was possibly underestimated. Only a handful of AZD1222 recipients, about six in all, had baseline seropositivity. Nearly half of unique spike-specific TCRs reportedly avoided B.1.351 and B.1.1.7 mutated regions.

In the case of this clone: Its antigen is as yet unknown.

Material: peripheral blood, obtained 28 days after the second AZD1222 dose. The clonotype comes from an adult who received the AZD1222 COVID-19 vaccine. The V and J genes are TRBV11-2 and TRBJ1-1; 9 bases fit TRBD1. The CDR3 DNA sequence: TGTGCCAGCAGCATTTCGGGACAGGGAGCCACTGAAGCTTTCTTT. This codes for CASSISGQGATEAFF. Using reference TRBV11-2 and TRBJ1-1 for the parts outside the CDR3, the full variable domain is EAGVAQSPRYKIIEKRQSVAFWCNPISGHATLYWYQQILGQGPKLLIQFQNNGVVDDSQLPKDRFSAERLKGVDSTLKIQPAKLEDSAVYLCASSISGQGATEAFFGQGTRLTVV.